Presented here are 23 T cell receptor beta chains from one specimen sequenced in a study of cytomegalovirus exposure and HLA in healthy donors (dated by TCRdb to about 2017). Library preparation used the immunoSEQ multiplex PCR assay. For the multiplex PCR, a mixture combining 60 forward primers for TCR Vbeta segments and 13 reverse primers for TCR Jbeta segments was used. TCRdb limited this immuneACCESS table to in-frame rearrangements with V and J called. A share of clones is missing; checked studies link under half to unresolved V genes, and the rest is unexplained. This sample holds some 130,000 clones; roughly four fifths were observed only once. The top ten hold around 11% of the sample. What was sequenced was PBMCs. These receptors came from a male donor in good health and CMV-seropositive.

V and J are TRBV7-2 and TRBJ1-1; the D gene is possibly TRBD1 (5 bases). CDR1 and CDR2 (germline): SGHTA, FQGNSA. The V end lost 2 bases, the J end lost 1 base, and 8 bases lay between the germline ends. This CDR3 is built from 14 residues. In DNA, the CDR3 is TGTGCCAGCAGCTTAAGTGGACAGAACACTGAAGCTTTCTTT. As protein: CASSLSGQNTEAFF.

The genes are TRBV10-3 and TRBJ2-3; D is perhaps TRBD2 (5 bases). Trimming removed 0 bases at V and 3 bases at J, with 7 bases between. This CDR3 region has 14 residues. The germline gives CDR1 ENHRY, CDR2 SYGVKD. CDR3 sequence reads: CAISESGGTDTQYF. The CDR3, as DNA: TGTGCCATCAGTGAGTCTGGCGGGACAGATACGCAGTATTTT.

This clone was recorded a few times. V is TRBV11-1 and J is TRBJ2-7; 7 bases align to TRBD2. Trimming cost V 3 bases and J 5 bases; bases outside gene matches: 7. The CDR3 consists of 14 residues. CDR1 is SGHAT, CDR2 FQDESV, per germline (reference sequence). The CDR3 sequence: CASSFGGSVHEQYF. Written as DNA, the CDR3 is TGTGCCAGCAGCTTCGGGGGGTCCGTACACGAGCAGTACTTC.

This chain links TRBV27 with TRBJ1-1, with unresolved D. The CDR3 contains 12 residues. Germline values: CDR1 MNHEY, CDR2 SMNVEV (reference sequence). Between the trimmed V and J ends, which lost 7 bases and 7 bases, there was a span of 13 bases. This CDR3 reads CASTTYLGEAFF. The CDR3 DNA reads as TGTGCCAGCACTACGTACCTAGGTGAAGCTTTCTTT.

The V call is TRBV15, the J call TRBJ2-3, with 8 nucleotides matching TRBD1. Germline assignment: CDR1 LNHNV and CDR2 YYDKDF (reference sequence). J was trimmed by 5 bases and V by 0 bases; bases with no gene match: 4. This CDR3 spans 15 amino acids. The CDR3 spells CATSREGQVGDTQYF. The DNA for the CDR3 is TGTGCCACCAGCAGAGAGGGACAGGTCGGAGATACGCAGTATTTT.

The CDR3 is CASSVTSGPGAGELFF. In nucleotides, the CDR3 is TGTGCCAGCAGCGTAACTAGCGGGCCCGGGGCCGGGGAGCTGTTTTTT. This rearrangement joins TRBV7-9 to TRBJ2-2, with 9 bases identical to TRBD2. The CDR3 sequence is 16 residues long. Trimming took 5 bases from V and 6 from J; bases not matched to a gene: 10. Germline V lookup: CDR1 SEHNR, CDR2 FQNEAQ (reference sequence).

This chain connects TRBV29-1 to TRBJ1-3, with 10 nucleotides matching TRBD1. J was trimmed by 3 bases and V by 6 bases; bases with no gene match: 5. The germline gives CDR1 SQVTM, CDR2 ANQGSEA. CDR3 size: 14 residues. The DNA of the CDR3 is TGCAGCGTCCGAAGGACAGGGGGTGGAAACACCATATATTTT. Its translation: CSVRRTGGGNTIYF.

The gene calls are TRBV29-1 and TRBJ2-3; no clear D. Trimming stripped 7 bases from V and 1 base from J, with 15 bases between. CDR3 length equals 14 residues. The germline gives CDR1 SQVTM, CDR2 ANQGSEA. The CDR3: CSADATQGTDTQYF. In DNA, the CDR3 is TGCAGCGCCGACGCTACCCAGGGCACAGATACGCAGTATTTT.

The chain carries TRBV28 and TRBJ1-2, with D possibly matching TRBD1 (5 bases). Trimming took off 4 bases at V and 0 bases at J, with 15 bases between the two ends. CDR1 and CDR2 (germline): MDHEN, SYDVKM. The CDR3 totals 16 residues. CDR3 loop: CASSSLGGSANYGYTF. CDR3 DNA sequence: TGTGCCAGCAGTTCCCTGGGGGGGAGCGCTAACTATGGCTACACCTTC.

This chain connects TRBV28 to TRBJ2-1; 8 positions agree with TRBD1. The germline CDR1 and CDR2 sequences are MDHEN and SYDVKM. Trimming removed 6 bases from V and 6 bases from J; junction bases left unmatched: 7. CDR3 length: 14 residues. As DNA, the CDR3 is TGTGCCAGCAGCTCAAGACAGGGGAGCAATGAGCAGTTCTTC. Its protein product is CASSSRQGSNEQFF.

J is TRBJ1-1 and V is TRBV28; weak D call: TRBD1 (5 bases). The CDR3 covers 12 residues. V was cut by 6 bases and J by 5 bases, with 10 bases left in between. Germline loops: CDR1 MDHEN, CDR2 SYDVKM. This chain's CDR3 is CASRPGLTEAFF. CDR3 coding DNA: TGTGCCAGCAGACCAGGGTTAACTGAAGCTTTCTTT.

V is TRBV5-1 and J is TRBJ2-1; 13 positions agree with TRBD2. The CDR3 contains 15 residues. Germline assignment: CDR1 SGHRS and CDR2 YFSETQ. The trim removed 0 bases at V and 7 bases at J, leaving 1 base unmatched. The CDR3 DNA reads TGCGCCAGCAGCTTGGGGACTAGCGGGAGTAATGAGCAGTTCTTC. Translating it yields CASSLGTSGSNEQFF.

This clone was counted a single time. The chain is built from TRBV7-3 and TRBJ2-3; 7 nucleotides agree with TRBD2. CDR1 and CDR2 (germline): SGHTA, FQGTGA. With 6 bases clipped from V and 3 bases from J, the junction kept 6 bases outside the gene matches. The CDR3 is 14 residues long. CDR3 bases: TGTGCCAGCAGTTTGGGAGGGACTACAGATACGCAGTATTTT. Amino acids: CASSLGGTTDTQYF.

The V call is TRBV29-1, the J call TRBJ1-1; D not certain. V lost 7 bases and J lost 3, with 9 bases in between. Germline V gene data show CDR1 as SQVTM and CDR2 as ANQGSEA. This CDR3 spans 11 amino acids. This chain's CDR3 is CSGGSYTEAFF. The CDR3 DNA reads TGCAGCGGCGGATCGTACACTGAAGCTTTCTTT.

To note about this clone: One end of the junction fails to match germline, which may point to a read error. This chain uses TRBV11-1 with TRBJ2-4; TRBD1 aligns across 7 bases. The CDR3 extends over 14 amino acids. The V gene's germline CDR1 is SGHAT and CDR2 FQDESV (reference sequence). The CDR3: CASRRGAGGNSQYF. CDR3 nucleotide sequence: TGTGCCAGCAGACGCGGCGCAGGGGGAAACAGTCAGTACTTC.

CDR3 loop: CASSSPGLGYEQYF. The DNA of the CDR3 is TGTGCCAGCAGCTCCCCGGGACTAGGCTACGAGCAGTACTTC. The chain combines TRBV13 with TRBJ2-7; 8 nucleotides align to TRBD2. The CDR3 contains 14 residues. Losses at the gene ends were 4 bases for V and 3 bases for J; bases not matched to a gene: 5. Germline V lookup: CDR1 PRHDT, CDR2 FYEKMQ (reference sequence).

The rearrangement uses TRBV19 and TRBJ2-1; tentative D call: TRBD1 (5 bases). The CDR3 spans 14 residues. With 5 bases removed from V and 4 bases from J, the gap between germline ends came to 12 bases. Germline CDR1 and CDR2: LNHDA and SQIVND (reference sequence). The CDR3 DNA reads as TGTGCCAGTAGTCTCCGCTCAGGGTACAATGAGCAGTTCTTC. Residues: CASSLRSGYNEQFF.

The rearrangement links TRBV10-3 to TRBJ2-3; 9 bases agree with TRBD2. The CDR3 loop spans 15 amino acids. Germline V gene data show CDR1 as ENHRY and CDR2 as SYGVKD. V was pared by 1 base and J by 4 bases, with 3 bases of the junction left unmatched. CDR3 loop: CAISELAGEADTQYF. CDR3 bases: TGTGCCATCAGTGAGTTAGCGGGAGAGGCAGATACGCAGTATTTT.

The gene calls are TRBV6-5 and TRBJ2-5; maybe TRBD1 (6 bases). This CDR3 region has 15 residues. V dropped 6 bases and J dropped 4 bases, with 18 bases sitting between them. Germline CDR1 and CDR2: MNHEY and SVGAGI. The chain's CDR3 is CASSLTGNQGETQYF. Here the CDR3 DNA reads TGTGCCAGCAGCCTCACAGGGAATCAGGGAGAGACCCAGTACTTC.

This clone was seen only a few times. The chain couples TRBV6-5 to TRBJ1-2, with 8 bases that match TRBD1. Per the germline V gene, CDR1 is MNHEY and CDR2 is SVGAGI. This CDR3 is built from 13 residues. Losses at the gene ends were 5 bases for V and 8 bases for J; bases not matched to a gene: 7. CDR3 sequence: CASSPRTGHGYTF. CDR3 nucleotide sequence: TGTGCCAGCAGTCCAAGGACAGGGCACGGCTACACCTTC.

The chain recombines TRBV19 with TRBJ2-7; D possibly corresponds to TRBD2 (6 bases). Trimming shortened V by 5 bases and J by 2 bases, and 16 bases separated the two germline ends. The CDR3 spans 15 residues. CDR1 LNHDA and CDR2 SQIVND come from the germline V gene (reference sequence). The CDR3 bases are TGTGCCAGTAGTCCCCTCCCTAGCGCTACCTACGAGCAGTACTTC. Protein sequence: CASSPLPSATYEQYF.

The rearrangement links TRBV13 to TRBJ2-3, with TRBD2 matching 7 bases. This CDR3 region has 19 residues. Germline V gene lookup returns CDR1 PRHDT and CDR2 FYEKMQ (reference sequence). The V and J ends lost 0 bases and 0 bases, in that order; junction bases with no gene match: 12. This chain's CDR3 is CASSLGGTLAEDSTDTQYF. The CDR3 bases are TGTGCCAGCAGCTTAGGAGGGACCCTAGCGGAAGATAGCACAGATACGCAGTATTTT.

This chain joins TRBV6-4 and TRBJ2-4, with 8 positions matching TRBD1. The CDR3 is 15 residues long. Germline assignment: CDR1 MRHNA and CDR2 SNTAGT. Germline trimming cut 6 bases from V and 1 base from J; bases unmatched to any gene: 5. In DNA, the CDR3 is TGTGCCAGCAGAAACAGGGGGTTGGCCAAAAACATTCAGTACTTC. It specifies CASRNRGLAKNIQYF.